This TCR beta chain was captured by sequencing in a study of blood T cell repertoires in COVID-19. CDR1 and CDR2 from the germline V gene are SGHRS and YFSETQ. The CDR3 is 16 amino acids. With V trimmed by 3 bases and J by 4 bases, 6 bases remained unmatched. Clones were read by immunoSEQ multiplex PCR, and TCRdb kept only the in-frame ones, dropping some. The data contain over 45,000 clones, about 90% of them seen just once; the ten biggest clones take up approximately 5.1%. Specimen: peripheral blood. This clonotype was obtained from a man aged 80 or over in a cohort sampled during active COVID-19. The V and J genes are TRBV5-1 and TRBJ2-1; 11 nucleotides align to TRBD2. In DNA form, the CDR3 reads TGCGCCAGCAGCTCCCTGGGACTAGCGGAGTACAATGAGCAGTTCTTC. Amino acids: CASSSLGLAEYNEQFF.